The rows below give T cell receptor beta chains drawn from one sample of a study of identical twins. TCRdb recomputed calls from the 5' RACE reads with MiXCR, one row per CDR3 protein. This repertoire shows roughly 280,000 distinct CDR3 sequences, more than 8% found once; its top ten account for 5.5% to 9%. This sample was shared with a second study, whose subject was yellow fever vaccine responses in identical twins.

Sample: CD8+ T cells sorted from blood. The receptors shown here come from a woman aged 18-29 years in good health. CDR3s include the opening cysteine and the closing phenylalanine or tryptophan. A D gene is named only where the DNA matches it firmly. A clone size is listed for some rows: how often the clone was seen (once, few, many), or a class if it is expanded.

J: TRBJ1-5
V: TRBV3-1
D: -
size: few
DNA: TGTGCCAGCAGCAACGAGACGACCCGGTATGGCAATCAGCCCCAGCATTTT
CDR3: CASSNETTRYGNQPQHF

J: TRBJ2-7
V: TRBV5-1
D: -
size: many
DNA: TGCGCCAGCAGCTTGGTGGTCCCCTCTCCTTACGAGCAGTACTTC
CDR3: CASSLVVPSPYEQYF

J: TRBJ1-2
V: TRBV20-1
D: TRBD1
size: few
DNA: TGCAGTGCTTCCTCCGTCGACAGGGCCTATGGCTACACCTTC
CDR3: CSASSVDRAYGYTF

J: TRBJ2-7
V: TRBV4-2
D: -
size: many
DNA: TGTGCCAGCAGCCAAGATTACGGGGGTTACGAGCAGTACTTC
CDR3: CASSQDYGGYEQYF

J: TRBJ2-7
V: TRBV11-2
D: TRBD1
size: -
DNA: TGTGCCAGCAGCTACGGACAGGGGGTGTACGAGCAGTACTTC
CDR3: CASSYGQGVYEQYF

J: TRBJ2-7
V: TRBV2
D: -
size: few
DNA: TGTGCCAGCAGTGAAGGGGAGTACGAGCAGTACTTC
CDR3: CASSEGEYEQYF

J: TRBJ2-7
V: TRBV4-1
D: -
size: few
DNA: TGCGCCAGCAGCCAACCTAGCTCCTACGAGCAGTACTTC
CDR3: CASSQPSSYEQYF

J: TRBJ2-7
V: TRBV6-2/TRBV6-3
D: TRBD2
size: -
DNA: TGTGCCAGCAGTTACTCGGGCGAAGGGACTAGAATGTACTTC
CDR3: CASSYSGEGTRMYF

J: TRBJ2-7
V: TRBV15
D: -
size: once
DNA: TGTGCCACCAGCAGGGATACGGGTCCCGGGGGCGAGCAGTACTTC
CDR3: CATSRDTGPGGEQYF

J: TRBJ2-7
V: TRBV5-1
D: TRBD1
size: many
DNA: TGCGCCACCCGGGACAGTGGGGAATACGAGCAGTACTTC
CDR3: CATRDSGEYEQYF

J: TRBJ2-7
V: TRBV7-9
D: -
size: many
DNA: TGTGCCAGCAGCTTTACAAGTCCCTACGAGCAGTACTTC
CDR3: CASSFTSPYEQYF

J: TRBJ1-1
V: TRBV7-9
D: -
size: many
DNA: TGTGCCAGCAGCTACGGGCAGGGCGGAGCTTTCTTT
CDR3: CASSYGQGGAFF

J: TRBJ2-7
V: TRBV4-3
D: TRBD1
size: few
DNA: TGCGCCAGCAGCCTTTCCCAGGACAGGTCCTACGAGCAGTACTTC
CDR3: CASSLSQDRSYEQYF

J: TRBJ2-7
V: TRBV4-1
D: TRBD1
size: many
DNA: TGCGCCAGCAGCTCACTAGAGACAGGGCTCTCCTACGAGCAGTACTTC
CDR3: CASSSLETGLSYEQYF

J: TRBJ2-1
V: TRBV3-1
D: TRBD2
size: few
DNA: TGTGCCAGCAGCCACCCGACTAGCGGGGGAAGCTCCTACAATGAGCAGTTCTTC
CDR3: CASSHPTSGGSSYNEQFF

J: TRBJ2-3
V: TRBV29-1
D: -
size: -
DNA: TGCAGCGTCTACCTAGCGCTGGTGGCAGATACGCAGTATTTT
CDR3: CSVYLALVADTQYF

J: TRBJ2-7
V: TRBV4-3
D: -
size: -
DNA: TGCGCCAGCAGCCAAGATTGGGATAGCGGCTACGAGCAGTACTTC
CDR3: CASSQDWDSGYEQYF

J: TRBJ1-2
V: TRBV7-2
D: -
size: few
DNA: TGTGCCAGCAGCTTAGTGGTGGAGGTTCCTAATGGCTACACCTTC
CDR3: CASSLVVEVPNGYTF

J: TRBJ1-4
V: TRBV9
D: TRBD1
size: -
DNA: TGTGCCAGCAGCGAACAGGGGGCGCACGCTGAAAAACTGTTTTTT
CDR3: CASSEQGAHAEKLFF

J: TRBJ2-3
V: TRBV2
D: -
size: many
DNA: TGTGCCAGCAGTGACGGCGGGGTGAGCACAGATACGCAGTATTTT
CDR3: CASSDGGVSTDTQYF

J: TRBJ1-1
V: TRBV27
D: -
size: few
DNA: TGTGCCAGCAGTTTATCGTTGGAGAACACTGAAGCTTTCTTT
CDR3: CASSLSLENTEAFF

J: TRBJ2-7
V: TRBV20-1
D: TRBD2
size: many
DNA: TGCAGTGCTAGGAATTTGGCGGGAGGGCCATACGAGCAGTACTTC
CDR3: CSARNLAGGPYEQYF

J: TRBJ2-3
V: TRBV15
D: -
size: few
DNA: TGTGCCACCAGCAGAGTTGTCCAAGTTGCGGGCACAGATACGCAGTATTTT
CDR3: CATSRVVQVAGTDTQYF

J: TRBJ2-7
V: TRBV20-1
D: -
size: few
DNA: TGCAGTGCTAGAGAGACCGGGACTCCCACCTACGAGCAGTACTTC
CDR3: CSARETGTPTYEQYF

J: TRBJ2-1
V: TRBV7-9
D: TRBD1
size: -
DNA: TGTGCCAGCGGACAGGGGGCCAACAATGAGCAGTTCTTC
CDR3: CASGQGANNEQFF

J: TRBJ1-6
V: TRBV6-5
D: -
size: few
DNA: TGTGCCAGCAGATTAGGGAATTGGAATAATTCACCCCTCCACTTT
CDR3: CASRLGNWNNSPLHF